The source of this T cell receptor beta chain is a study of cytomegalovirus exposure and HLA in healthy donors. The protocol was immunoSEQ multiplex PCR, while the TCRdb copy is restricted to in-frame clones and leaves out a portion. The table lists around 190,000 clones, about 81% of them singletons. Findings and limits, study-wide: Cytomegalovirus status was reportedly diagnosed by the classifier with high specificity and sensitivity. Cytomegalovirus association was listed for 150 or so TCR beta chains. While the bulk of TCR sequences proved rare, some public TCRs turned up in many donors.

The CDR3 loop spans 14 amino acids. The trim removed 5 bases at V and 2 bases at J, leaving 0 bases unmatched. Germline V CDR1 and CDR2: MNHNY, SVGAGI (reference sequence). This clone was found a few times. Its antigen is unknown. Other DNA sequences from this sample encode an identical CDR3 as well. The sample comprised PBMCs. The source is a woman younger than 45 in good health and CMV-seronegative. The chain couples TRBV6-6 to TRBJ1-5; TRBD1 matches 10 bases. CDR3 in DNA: TGTGCCAGCAGTGGACAGGGGGGCAATCAGCCCCAGCATTTT. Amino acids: CASSGQGGNQPQHF.